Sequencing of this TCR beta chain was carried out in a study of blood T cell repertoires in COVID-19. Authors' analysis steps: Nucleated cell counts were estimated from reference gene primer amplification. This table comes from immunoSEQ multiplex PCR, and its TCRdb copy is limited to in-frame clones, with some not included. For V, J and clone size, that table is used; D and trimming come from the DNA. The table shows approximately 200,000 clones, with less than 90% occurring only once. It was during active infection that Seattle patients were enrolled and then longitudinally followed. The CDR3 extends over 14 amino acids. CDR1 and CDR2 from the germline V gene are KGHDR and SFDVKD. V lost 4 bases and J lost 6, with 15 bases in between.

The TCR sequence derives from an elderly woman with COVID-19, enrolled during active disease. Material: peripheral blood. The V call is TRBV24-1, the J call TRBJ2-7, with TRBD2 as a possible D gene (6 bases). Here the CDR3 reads CATSESAGRSEQYF. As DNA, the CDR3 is TGTGCCACCAGTGAGTCGGCCGGGAGATCCGAGCAGTACTTC.